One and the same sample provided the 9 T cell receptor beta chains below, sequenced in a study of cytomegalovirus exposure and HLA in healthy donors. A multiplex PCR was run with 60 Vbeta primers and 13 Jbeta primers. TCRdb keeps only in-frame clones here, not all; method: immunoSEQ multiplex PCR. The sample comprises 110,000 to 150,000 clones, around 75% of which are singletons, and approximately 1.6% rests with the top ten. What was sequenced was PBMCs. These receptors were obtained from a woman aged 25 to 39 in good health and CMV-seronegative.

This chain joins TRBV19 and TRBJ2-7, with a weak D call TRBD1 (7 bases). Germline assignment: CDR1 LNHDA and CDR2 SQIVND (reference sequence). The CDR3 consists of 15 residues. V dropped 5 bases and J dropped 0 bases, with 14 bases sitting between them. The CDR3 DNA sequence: TGTGCCAGTAGTGACCAGGGGGGTCCCTCCTACGAGCAGTACTTC. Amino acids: CASSDQGGPSYEQYF.

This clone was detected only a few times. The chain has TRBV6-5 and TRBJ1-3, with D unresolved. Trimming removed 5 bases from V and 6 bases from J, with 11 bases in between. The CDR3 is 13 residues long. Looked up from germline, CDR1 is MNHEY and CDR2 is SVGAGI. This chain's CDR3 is CASSLAGENTIYF. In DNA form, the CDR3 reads TGTGCCAGCAGTCTTGCGGGTGAAAACACCATATATTTT.

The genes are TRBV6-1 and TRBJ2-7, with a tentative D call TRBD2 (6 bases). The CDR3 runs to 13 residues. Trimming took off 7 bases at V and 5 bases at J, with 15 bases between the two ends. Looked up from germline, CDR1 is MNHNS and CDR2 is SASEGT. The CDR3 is CASTGALRDEQYF. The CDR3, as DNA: TGTGCCAGCACGGGAGCCCTGAGGGACGAGCAGTACTTC.

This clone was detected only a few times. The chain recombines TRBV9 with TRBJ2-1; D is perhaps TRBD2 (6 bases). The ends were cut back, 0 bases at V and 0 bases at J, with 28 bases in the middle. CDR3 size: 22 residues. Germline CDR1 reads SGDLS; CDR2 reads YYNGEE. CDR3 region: CASSVDPYSRRGFQSSYNEQFF. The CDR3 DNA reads TGTGCCAGCAGCGTAGATCCCTATAGTCGGCGGGGATTCCAGAGCTCCTACAATGAGCAGTTCTTC.

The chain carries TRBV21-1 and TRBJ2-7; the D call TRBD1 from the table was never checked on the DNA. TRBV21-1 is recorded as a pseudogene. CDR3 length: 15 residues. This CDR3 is CASSLRGHKDYEQYV. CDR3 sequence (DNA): TGTGCCAGCAGCCTGAGGGGACACAAAGACTACGAGCAGTACGTC.

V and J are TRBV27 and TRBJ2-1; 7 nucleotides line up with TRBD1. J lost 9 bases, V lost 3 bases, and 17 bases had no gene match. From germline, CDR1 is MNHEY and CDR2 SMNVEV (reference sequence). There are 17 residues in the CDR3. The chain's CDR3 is CASSLDRTGGPNSEQFF. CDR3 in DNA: TGTGCCAGCAGTTTGGACCGGACAGGCGGCCCAAATAGTGAGCAGTTCTTC.

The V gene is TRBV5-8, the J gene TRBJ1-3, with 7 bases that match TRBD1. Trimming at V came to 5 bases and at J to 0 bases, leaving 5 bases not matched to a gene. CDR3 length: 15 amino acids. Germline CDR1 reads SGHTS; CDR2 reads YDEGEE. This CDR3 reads CASSGQVLSGNTIYF. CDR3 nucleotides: TGTGCCAGCAGTGGACAGGTGCTCTCTGGAAACACCATATATTTT.

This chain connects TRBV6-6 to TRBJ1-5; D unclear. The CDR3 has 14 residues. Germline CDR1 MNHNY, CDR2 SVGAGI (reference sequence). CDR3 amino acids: CANHNRLSNQPQHF. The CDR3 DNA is TGTGCTAACCACAATCGCCTTAGCAATCAGCCCCAGCATTTT.

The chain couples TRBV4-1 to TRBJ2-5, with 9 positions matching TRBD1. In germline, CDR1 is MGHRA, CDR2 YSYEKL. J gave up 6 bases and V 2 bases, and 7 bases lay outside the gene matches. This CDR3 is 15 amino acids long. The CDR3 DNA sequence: TGCGCCAGCAGCCAATATTCCGGGACAGGGAAGACCCAGTACTTC. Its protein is CASSQYSGTGKTQYF.